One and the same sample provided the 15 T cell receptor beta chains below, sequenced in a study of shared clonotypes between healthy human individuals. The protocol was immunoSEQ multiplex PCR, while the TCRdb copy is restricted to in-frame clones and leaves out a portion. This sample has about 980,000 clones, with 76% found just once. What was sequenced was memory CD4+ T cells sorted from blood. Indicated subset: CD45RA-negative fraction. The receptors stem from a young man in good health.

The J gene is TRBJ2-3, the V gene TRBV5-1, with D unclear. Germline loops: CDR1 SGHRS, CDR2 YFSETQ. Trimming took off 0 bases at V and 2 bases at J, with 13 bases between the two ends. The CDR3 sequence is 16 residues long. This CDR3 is CASSLALSTDTDTQYF. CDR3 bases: TGCGCCAGCAGCTTGGCCCTAAGTACGGACACAGATACGCAGTATTTT.

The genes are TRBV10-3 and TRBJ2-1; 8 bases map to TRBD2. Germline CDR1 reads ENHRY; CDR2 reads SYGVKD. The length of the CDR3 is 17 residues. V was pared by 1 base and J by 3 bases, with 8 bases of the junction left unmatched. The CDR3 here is CAISEYSTGGLYNEQFF. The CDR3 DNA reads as TGTGCCATCAGTGAGTACTCTACGGGGGGGCTCTACAATGAGCAGTTCTTC.

The CDR3 DNA reads TGTGCCTGGGTACCTAACAGGGGGCCTGTCACTGAAGCTTTCTTT. Its protein product is CAWVPNRGPVTEAFF. This rearrangement joins TRBV30 to TRBJ1-1; 9 bases fit TRBD1. This CDR3 has 15 amino acids. J was trimmed by 4 bases and V by 5 bases; bases with no gene match: 11. CDR1 and CDR2 from the germline V gene are GTSNPN and SVGIG (reference sequence).

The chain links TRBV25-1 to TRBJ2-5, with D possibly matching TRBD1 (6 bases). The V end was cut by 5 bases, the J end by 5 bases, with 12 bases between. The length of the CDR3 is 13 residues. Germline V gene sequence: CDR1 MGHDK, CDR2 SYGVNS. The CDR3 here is CASSPLGAETQYF. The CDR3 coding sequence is TGTGCCAGCAGTCCCCTGGGGGCCGAGACCCAGTACTTC.

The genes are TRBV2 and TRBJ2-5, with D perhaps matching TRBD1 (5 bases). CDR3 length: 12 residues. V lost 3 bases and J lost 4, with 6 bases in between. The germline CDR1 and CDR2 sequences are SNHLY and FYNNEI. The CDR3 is CASSDQGETQYF. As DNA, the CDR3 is TGTGCCAGCAGTGACCAGGGAGAGACCCAGTACTTC.

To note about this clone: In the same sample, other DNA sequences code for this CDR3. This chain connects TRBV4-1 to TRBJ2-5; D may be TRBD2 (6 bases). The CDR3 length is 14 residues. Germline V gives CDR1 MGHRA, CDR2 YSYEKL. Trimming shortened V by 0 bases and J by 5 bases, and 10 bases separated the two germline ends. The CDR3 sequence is CASSQDGGKETQYF. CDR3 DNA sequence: TGCGCCAGCAGCCAAGACGGAGGGAAGGAGACCCAGTACTTC.

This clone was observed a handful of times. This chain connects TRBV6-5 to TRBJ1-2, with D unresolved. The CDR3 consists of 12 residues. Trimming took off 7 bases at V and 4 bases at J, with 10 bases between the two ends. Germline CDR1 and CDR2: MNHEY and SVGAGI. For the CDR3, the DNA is TGTGCCAGCACGACTCCTCCCTATGGCTACACCTTC. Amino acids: CASTTPPYGYTF.

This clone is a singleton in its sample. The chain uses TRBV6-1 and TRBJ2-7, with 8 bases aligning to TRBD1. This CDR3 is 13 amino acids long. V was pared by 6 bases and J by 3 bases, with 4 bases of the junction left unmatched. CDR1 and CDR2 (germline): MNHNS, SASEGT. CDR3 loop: CASRDGQGYEQYF. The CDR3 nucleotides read TGTGCCAGCAGAGACGGACAGGGCTACGAGCAGTACTTC.

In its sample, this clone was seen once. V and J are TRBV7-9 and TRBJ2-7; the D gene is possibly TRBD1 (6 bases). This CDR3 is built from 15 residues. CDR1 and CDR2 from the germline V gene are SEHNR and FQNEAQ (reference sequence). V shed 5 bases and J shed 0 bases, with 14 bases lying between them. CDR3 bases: TGTGCCAGCAGCCCGAGACAGGCGAGCTCCTACGAGCAGTACTTC. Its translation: CASSPRQASSYEQYF. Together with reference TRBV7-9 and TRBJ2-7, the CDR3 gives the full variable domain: DTGVSQNPRHKITKRGQNVTFRCDPISEHNRLYWYRQTLGQGPEFLTYFQNEAQLEKSRLLSDRFSAERPKGSFSTLEIQRTEQGDSAMYLCASSPRQASSYEQYFGPGTRLTVT.

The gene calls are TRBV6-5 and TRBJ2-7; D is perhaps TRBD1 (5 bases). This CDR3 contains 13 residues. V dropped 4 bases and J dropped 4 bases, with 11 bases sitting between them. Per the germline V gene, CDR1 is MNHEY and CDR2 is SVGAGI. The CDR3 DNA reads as TGTGCCAGCAGTTCCACAGGCGCGTACGAGCAGTACTTC. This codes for CASSSTGAYEQYF.

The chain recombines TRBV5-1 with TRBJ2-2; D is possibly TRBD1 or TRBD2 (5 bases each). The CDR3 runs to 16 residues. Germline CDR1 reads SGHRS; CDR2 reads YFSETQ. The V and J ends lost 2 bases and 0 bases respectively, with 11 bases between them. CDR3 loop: CASSFLGTPNTGELFF. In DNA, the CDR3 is TGCGCCAGCAGCTTTCTCGGGACCCCGAACACCGGGGAGCTGTTTTTT.

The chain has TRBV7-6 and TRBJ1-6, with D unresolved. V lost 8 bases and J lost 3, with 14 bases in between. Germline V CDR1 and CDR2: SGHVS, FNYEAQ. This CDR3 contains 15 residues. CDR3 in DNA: TGTGCCAGCTCCCCCACGGCAGACTATAATTCACCCCTCCACTTT. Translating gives CASSPTADYNSPLHF.

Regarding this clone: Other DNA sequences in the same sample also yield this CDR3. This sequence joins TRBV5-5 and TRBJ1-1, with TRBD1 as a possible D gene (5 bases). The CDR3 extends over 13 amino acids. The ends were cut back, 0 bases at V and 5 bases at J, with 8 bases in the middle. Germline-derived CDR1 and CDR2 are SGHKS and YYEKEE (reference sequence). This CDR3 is CASSLEGRTEAFF. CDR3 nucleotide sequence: TGTGCCAGCAGCTTGGAGGGGAGGACTGAAGCTTTCTTT.

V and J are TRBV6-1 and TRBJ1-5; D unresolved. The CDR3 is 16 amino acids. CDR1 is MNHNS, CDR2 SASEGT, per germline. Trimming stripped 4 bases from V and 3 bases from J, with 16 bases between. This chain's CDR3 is CASSAKGGDNNQPQHF. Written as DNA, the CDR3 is TGTGCCAGCAGTGCCAAGGGTGGGGATAACAATCAGCCCCAGCATTTT.

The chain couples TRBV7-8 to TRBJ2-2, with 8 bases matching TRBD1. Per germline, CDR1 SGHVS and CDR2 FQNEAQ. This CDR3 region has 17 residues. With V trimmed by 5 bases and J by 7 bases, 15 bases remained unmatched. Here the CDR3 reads CASSRKPTGARHGELFF. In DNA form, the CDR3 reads TGTGCCAGCAGCCGTAAGCCGACAGGGGCCCGCCACGGGGAGCTGTTTTTT.